These 23 T cell receptor beta chains share one sample of origin, sequenced in a study of blood T cell dynamics during melanoma immunotherapy. The table came from immunoSEQ multiplex PCR; TCRdb's copy has only in-frame clones and leaves some out. The table lists 6,000 or so clones, around 90% of them singletons. Time point of the sample: week 3, after first cycle of checkpoint inhibitor. The sample in question was blood, obtained from a patient treated with checkpoint blockade. These receptors were collected from a human donor with melanoma.

A few counts support this clone. The genes are TRBV14 and TRBJ2-7; the match to TRBD1 covers 10 bases. V dropped 5 bases and J dropped 4; count of bases not matched to a gene: 14. Germline CDR1 is SGHDN and CDR2 is FVKESK. This CDR3 is 17 amino acids long. The CDR3 DNA sequence: TGTGCCAGCAGCTACCACACTCCGGGACAGGGGAAATACGAGCAGTACTTC. As protein: CASSYHTPGQGKYEQYF.

The chain couples TRBV5-1 to TRBJ1-4; 9 nucleotides line up with TRBD1. The CDR3 is made up of 16 amino acids. The germline gives CDR1 SGHRS, CDR2 YFSETQ. J was trimmed by 7 bases and V by 0 bases; bases with no gene match: 7. The CDR3 nucleotides are TGCGCCAGCAGCTTGGCCCCCACAGGGGGCGGTGAAAAACTGTTTTTT. Protein sequence: CASSLAPTGGGEKLFF.

The CDR3 DNA reads TGTGCCAGCAGAGAATACGGGGGGTACACTGAAGCTTTCTTT. The encoded protein is CASREYGGYTEAFF. The chain uses TRBV6-6 and TRBJ1-1; a possible D gene is TRBD1 (5 bases). Germline CDR1 is MNHNY and CDR2 is SVGAGI (reference sequence). The CDR3 is 14 residues long. V was pared by 6 bases and J by 3 bases, with 14 bases between.

The chain uses TRBV10-3 and TRBJ2-5; possible D gene TRBD2, 5 bases. This CDR3 is 15 amino acids long. V lost 7 bases and J 4 bases, leaving 19 bases between the germline ends. Germline V gene lookup returns CDR1 ENHRY and CDR2 SYGVKD. CDR3 DNA: TGTGCCATCACCCCAAGTCTAGCAGGTGGAGAGACCCAGTACTTC. Its translation: CAITPSLAGGETQYF.

The gene calls are TRBV13 and TRBJ2-2, with TRBD2 identical over 10 bases. This CDR3 region has 17 residues. CDR1 and CDR2 (germline): PRHDT, FYEKMQ (reference sequence). V lost 2 bases, J lost 5 bases, and 8 bases stayed unmatched. CDR3 DNA: TGTGCCAGCAGCTTATCCAGCGGGGGGGCCTCGACCGGGGAGCTGTTTTTT. Encoded protein: CASSLSSGGASTGELFF.

The chain employs TRBV21-1 and TRBJ2-7; TRBD1 is taken as the D call from the table, unchecked against the DNA. TRBV21-1 is a documented pseudogene. This CDR3 is 15 amino acids long. The CDR3 is CASSKPTGLSCEQYF. The CDR3 DNA sequence: TGTGCCAGCAGCAAACCCACAGGGTTGTCATGCGAGCAGTACTTC.

Comment on this clone: The same CDR3 also results from other DNA sequences found in this sample. CDR3: CASSFLGGRGVYGYTF. CDR3 DNA sequence: TGTGCCAGCAGTTTCCTCGGGGGGCGGGGGGTCTATGGCTACACCTTC. The J gene is TRBJ1-2, the V gene TRBV7-7; TRBD1 is a possible D gene (6 bases). The V end was cut by 6 bases, the J end by 4 bases, with 21 bases between. The CDR3 extends over 16 amino acids. Germline V gives CDR1 SSHAT, CDR2 FNYEAQ (reference sequence).

V is TRBV28 and J is TRBJ1-2; TRBD1 is a possible D gene (5 bases). Trimming stripped 10 bases from V and 5 bases from J, with 14 bases between. Germline assignment: CDR1 MDHEN and CDR2 SYDVKM. The length of the CDR3 is 12 residues. The CDR3 nucleotides read TGTGCCACGGGCCGGGGGGAATATGGCTACACCTTC. It encodes CATGRGEYGYTF.

The rearrangement joins TRBV25-1 to TRBJ1-1, with D unresolved. Trimming removed 6 bases from V and 2 bases from J, with 10 bases in between. CDR1 is MGHDK and CDR2 is SYGVNS in the germline V gene. This CDR3 has 13 residues. CDR3 loop: CASSLGANTEAFF. DNA for the CDR3: TGTGCCAGCAGCCTCGGAGCAAACACTGAAGCTTTCTTT.

The chain uses TRBV6-1 and TRBJ1-2; D gene unclear. Looked up from germline, CDR1 is MNHNS and CDR2 is SASEGT. This CDR3 contains 16 residues. The germline V and J ends were trimmed by 4 bases and 3 bases, with 18 bases remaining between them. The CDR3 spells CASSVYSGRQDYGYTF. In nucleotides, the CDR3 is TGTGCCAGCAGTGTTTATTCTGGACGGCAGGACTATGGCTACACCTTC.

The chain combines TRBV7-1 with TRBJ1-4, with 7 bases lining up with TRBD1. TRBV7-1 is treated as an ORF (open reading frame) with a function not yet certain. The CDR3 is made up of 15 amino acids. The CDR3 sequence is CAAGDRFTTNEKLFF. The CDR3 DNA reads TGTGCAGCAGGGGACAGATTTACAACTAATGAAAAACTGTTTTTT.

The chain links TRBV28 to TRBJ2-3; 12 positions match TRBD1. Germline V CDR1 and CDR2: MDHEN, SYDVKM. The CDR3 loop spans 17 amino acids. With 7 bases clipped from V and 2 bases from J, the junction kept 10 bases outside the gene matches. The CDR3 sequence: CASTILGTGGDTDTQYF. CDR3 nucleotide sequence: TGTGCCAGCACCATTTTGGGGACAGGGGGCGACACAGATACGCAGTATTTT.

The rearrangement links TRBV11-1 to TRBJ2-7; unclear D gene. Germline values: CDR1 SGHAT, CDR2 FQDESV (reference sequence). V lost 5 bases and J 7 bases, leaving 9 bases between the germline ends. CDR3 length: 11 amino acids. CDR3 region: CASSSGVEQYF. The CDR3 DNA reads TGTGCCAGCAGCAGTGGGGTTGAGCAGTACTTC.

This sequence joins TRBV14 and TRBJ2-1; D perhaps matches TRBD1 (5 bases). This CDR3 has 15 amino acids. CDR1 and CDR2 from the germline V gene are SGHDN and FVKESK. V shed 4 bases and J shed 7 bases, with 17 bases lying between them. As DNA, the CDR3 is TGTGCCAGCAGCCCGCACCACGGACATGGAAATGAGCAGTTCTTC. Translation gives CASSPHHGHGNEQFF.

The CDR3, as DNA: TGTGCCAGCAGCTTACTCGACTCCTACAATGAGCAGTTCTTC. It specifies CASSLLDSYNEQFF. The chain employs TRBV5-8 and TRBJ2-1; D not resolved. Trimming took 2 bases from V and 0 from J, leaving 6 bases between them. In germline, CDR1 is SGHTS, CDR2 YDEGEE. This CDR3 contains 14 residues. Together with reference TRBV5-8 and TRBJ2-1, the CDR3 gives the full variable domain: EAGVTQSPTHLIKTRGQQATLRCSPISGHTSVYWYQQALGLGLQFLLWYDEGEERNRGNFPPRFSGRQFPNYSSELNVNALELEDSALYLCASSLLDSYNEQFFGPGTRLTVL.

V is TRBV29-1 and J is TRBJ1-5; D unclear. Between the trimmed V and J ends, which lost 8 bases and 3 bases, there was a span of 14 bases. Looked up from germline, CDR1 is SQVTM and CDR2 is ANQGSEA. The CDR3 covers 13 residues. As DNA, the CDR3 is TGCAGCTTTAATCAGTTTCCCAATCAGCCCCAGCATTTT. Amino acid sequence: CSFNQFPNQPQHF.

V is TRBV14 and J is TRBJ2-3; D is unresolved. This CDR3 spans 12 amino acids. Trimming pared 0 bases from V and 6 bases from J, leaving 4 bases between. Germline CDR1 reads SGHDN; CDR2 reads FVKESK. The CDR3 protein is CASSQEQDTQYF. The CDR3 DNA reads TGTGCCAGCAGCCAAGAACAGGATACGCAGTATTTT.

The V gene is TRBV6-5, the J gene TRBJ1-4; unclear D gene. V was pared by 2 bases and J by 2 bases, with 6 bases between. Per germline, CDR1 MNHEY and CDR2 SVGAGI. There are 14 residues in the CDR3. This chain's CDR3 is CASSYGRTNEKLFF. The CDR3 DNA sequence: TGTGCCAGCAGTTACGGGAGGACTAATGAAAAACTGTTTTTT.

The rearrangement uses TRBV7-9 and TRBJ2-1; 10 bases line up with TRBD1. V was pared by 5 bases and J by 1 base, with 8 bases of the junction left unmatched. Germline V CDR1 and CDR2: SEHNR, FQNEAQ (reference sequence). This CDR3 spans 17 amino acids. DNA of the CDR3: TGTGCCAGCAGCATTAGACCGGGACAGGGGTCCTACAATGAGCAGTTCTTC. Its translation: CASSIRPGQGSYNEQFF.

This clone has only one observation. CDR3 amino acids: CASSEIPTGYAFF. The CDR3 DNA is TGTGCCAGCAGTGAGATACCCACAGGGTATGCTTTCTTT. V is TRBV6-4 and J is TRBJ1-1; TRBD1 is a possible D gene (6 bases). Per the germline V gene, CDR1 is MRHNA and CDR2 is SNTAGT. Trimming took off 3 bases at V and 11 bases at J, with 16 bases between the two ends. The CDR3 totals 13 residues.

The V call is TRBV5-1, the J call TRBJ2-2, with D unclear. The CDR3 has 11 residues. CDR1 and CDR2 from the germline V gene are SGHRS and YFSETQ. The germline V and J ends were trimmed by 2 bases and 8 bases, with 4 bases remaining between them. The CDR3 nucleotides read TGCGCCAGCAGCTTTGCGGGGGAGCTGTTTTTT. It translates to CASSFAGELFF.

V and J are TRBV19 and TRBJ2-4; no clear D. Germline CDR1 and CDR2: LNHDA and SQIVND (reference sequence). V lost 6 bases and J lost 0, with 18 bases in between. The CDR3 has 17 amino acids. The CDR3 nucleotides read TGTGCCAGTAGCAGTACCCACAACAGTCTAGCCAAAAACATTCAGTACTTC. Translated: CASSSTHNSLAKNIQYF.

This clone was seen just once. V gene TRBV7-6 combines with J gene TRBJ2-1; D remains unclear. The V gene's germline CDR1 is SGHVS and CDR2 FNYEAQ. The CDR3 length is 12 residues. The V end was cut by 5 bases, the J end by 9 bases, with 11 bases between. CDR3 region: CASSPSYSEQFF. CDR3 in DNA: TGTGCCAGCAGCCCGTCGTACTCTGAGCAGTTCTTC.